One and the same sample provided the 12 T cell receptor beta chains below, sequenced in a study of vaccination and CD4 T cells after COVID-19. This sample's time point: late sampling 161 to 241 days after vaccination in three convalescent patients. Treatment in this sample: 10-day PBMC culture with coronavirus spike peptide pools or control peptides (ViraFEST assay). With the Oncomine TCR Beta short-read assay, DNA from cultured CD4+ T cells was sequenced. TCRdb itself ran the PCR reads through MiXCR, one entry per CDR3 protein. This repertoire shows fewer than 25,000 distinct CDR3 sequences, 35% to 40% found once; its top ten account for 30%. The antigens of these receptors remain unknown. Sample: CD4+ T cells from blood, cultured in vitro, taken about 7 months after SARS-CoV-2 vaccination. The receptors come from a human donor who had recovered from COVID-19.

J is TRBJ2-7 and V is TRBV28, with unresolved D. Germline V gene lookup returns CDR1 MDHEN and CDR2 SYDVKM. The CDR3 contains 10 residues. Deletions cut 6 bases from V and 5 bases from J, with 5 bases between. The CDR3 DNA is TGTGCCAGCAGGGCGGACGAGCAGTACTTC. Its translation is CASRADEQYF.

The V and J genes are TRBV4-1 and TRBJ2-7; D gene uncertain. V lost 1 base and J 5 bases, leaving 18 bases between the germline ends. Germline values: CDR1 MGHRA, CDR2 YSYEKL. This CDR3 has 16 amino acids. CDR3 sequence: CASSQVDILTYHEQYF. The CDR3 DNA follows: TGCGCCAGCAGCCAAGTCGATATCCTTACTTATCACGAGCAGTACTTC.

The CDR3 coding sequence is TGCGCCAGCAGCCAAGGCAGGGGTGCCCGCAATCAGCCCCAGCATTTT. The encoded protein is CASSQGRGARNQPQHF. The rearrangement uses TRBV4-1 and TRBJ1-5; D may be TRBD1 (6 bases). This CDR3 contains 16 residues. V lost 1 base and J lost 2, with 12 bases in between. Germline V gene sequence: CDR1 MGHRA, CDR2 YSYEKL.

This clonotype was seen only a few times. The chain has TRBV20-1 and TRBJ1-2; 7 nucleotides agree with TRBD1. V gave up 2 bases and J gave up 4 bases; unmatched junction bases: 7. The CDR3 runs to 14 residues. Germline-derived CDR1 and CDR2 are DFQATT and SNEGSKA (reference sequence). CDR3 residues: CSARKRGRVYGYTF. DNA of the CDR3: TGCAGTGCTAGAAAGAGGGGGCGCGTCTATGGCTACACCTTC.

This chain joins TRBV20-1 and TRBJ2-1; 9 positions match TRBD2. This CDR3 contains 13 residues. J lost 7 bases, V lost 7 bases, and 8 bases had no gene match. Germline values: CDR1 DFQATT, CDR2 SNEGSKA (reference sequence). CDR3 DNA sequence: TGCAGTGGAAAGGGACTAGCCACGAATGAGCAGTTCTTC. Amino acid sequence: CSGKGLATNEQFF.

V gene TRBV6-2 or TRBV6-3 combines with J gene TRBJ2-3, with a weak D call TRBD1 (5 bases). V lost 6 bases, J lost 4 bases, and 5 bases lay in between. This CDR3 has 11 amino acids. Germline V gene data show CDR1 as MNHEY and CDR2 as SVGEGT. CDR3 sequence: CASSRADTQYF. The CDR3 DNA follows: TGTGCCAGCAGCAGGGCAGATACGCAGTATTTT.

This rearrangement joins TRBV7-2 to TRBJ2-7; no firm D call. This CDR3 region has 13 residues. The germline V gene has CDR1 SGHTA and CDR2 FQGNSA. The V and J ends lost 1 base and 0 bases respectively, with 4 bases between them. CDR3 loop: CASSLGNSYEQYF. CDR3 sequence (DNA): TGTGCCAGCAGCTTAGGTAACTCCTACGAGCAGTACTTC.

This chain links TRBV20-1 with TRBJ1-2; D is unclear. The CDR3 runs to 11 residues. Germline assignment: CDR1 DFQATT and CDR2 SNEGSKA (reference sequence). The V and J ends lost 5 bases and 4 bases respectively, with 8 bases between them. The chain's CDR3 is CSAQDSYGYTF. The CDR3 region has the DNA TGCAGTGCTCAGGACTCCTATGGCTACACCTTC.

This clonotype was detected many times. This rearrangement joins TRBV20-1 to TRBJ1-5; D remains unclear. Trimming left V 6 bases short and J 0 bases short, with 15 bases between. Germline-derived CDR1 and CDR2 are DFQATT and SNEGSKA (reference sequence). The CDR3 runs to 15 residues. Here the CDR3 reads CSACRTQLSNQPQHF. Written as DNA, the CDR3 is TGCAGTGCCTGCCGCACACAGCTTAGCAATCAGCCCCAGCATTTT.

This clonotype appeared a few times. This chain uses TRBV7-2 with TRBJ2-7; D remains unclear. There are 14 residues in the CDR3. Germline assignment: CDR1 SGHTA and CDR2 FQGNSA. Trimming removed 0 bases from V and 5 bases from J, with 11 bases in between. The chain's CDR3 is CASSLASSHDEQYF. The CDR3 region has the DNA TGTGCCAGCAGCTTAGCATCCTCACATGACGAGCAGTACTTC.

The CDR3: CASSGSGANVLTF. CDR3 in DNA: TGTGCCAGTAGCGGGTCTGGGGCCAACGTCCTGACTTTC. This chain links TRBV7-9 with TRBJ2-6; 7 bases fit TRBD2. CDR1 is SEHNR, CDR2 FQNEAQ, per germline (reference sequence). With 9 bases clipped from V and 1 base from J, the junction kept 0 bases outside the gene matches. This CDR3 spans 13 amino acids.

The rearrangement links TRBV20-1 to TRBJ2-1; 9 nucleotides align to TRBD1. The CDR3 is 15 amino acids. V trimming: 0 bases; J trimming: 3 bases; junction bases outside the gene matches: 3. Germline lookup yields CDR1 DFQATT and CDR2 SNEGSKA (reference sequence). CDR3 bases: TGCAGTGCTAGAGATGGACAGGGGATCTACAATGAGCAGTTCTTC. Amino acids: CSARDGQGIYNEQFF.